This TCR beta chain is from a study of blood T cells in healthy people across ages. Germline CDR1 and CDR2: SQVTM and ANQGSEA. Trimming left V 7 bases short and J 5 bases short, with 14 bases between. This CDR3 has 12 amino acids. A J-beta primer mix and a sample-barcoded 5' primer were used in a second PCR of roughly 6 to 11 cycles. TCRdb re-called the 5' RACE reads with MiXCR, one entry per CDR3 protein. The sample carries roughly 900,000 distinct CDR3 sequences, 29% recorded once. The chain is built from TRBV29-1 and TRBJ1-2, with a possible D match to TRBD1 (5 bases). Material for sequencing was blood. This receptor was obtained from a woman aged 80 or over in good health. The CDR3 nucleotides read TGCAGCGGTGGCAGGGAGGGTTATGGCTACACCTTC. It is translated as CSGGREGYGYTF.